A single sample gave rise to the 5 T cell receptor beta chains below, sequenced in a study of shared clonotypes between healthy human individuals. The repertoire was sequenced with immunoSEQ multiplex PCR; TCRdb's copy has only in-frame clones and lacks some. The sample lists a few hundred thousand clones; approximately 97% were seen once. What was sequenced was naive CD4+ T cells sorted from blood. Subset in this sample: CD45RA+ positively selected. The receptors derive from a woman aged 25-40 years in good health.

The CDR3 region has the DNA TGTGCCAGCAGCTTAGCGGGAGGGCCCGCAGATACGCAGTATTTT. It yields the protein CASSLAGGPADTQYF. The V and J genes are TRBV7-2 and TRBJ2-3; TRBD2 matches 7 bases. This CDR3 comprises 15 residues. V gave up 0 bases and J gave up 4 bases; unmatched junction bases: 4. CDR1 and CDR2 (germline): SGHTA, FQGNSA.

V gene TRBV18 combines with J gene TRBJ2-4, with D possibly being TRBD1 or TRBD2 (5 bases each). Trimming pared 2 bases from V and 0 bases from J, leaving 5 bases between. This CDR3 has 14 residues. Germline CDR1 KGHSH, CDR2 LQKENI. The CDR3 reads CASSPGTAKNIQYF. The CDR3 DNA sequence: TGTGCCAGCTCACCAGGGACAGCCAAAAACATTCAGTACTTC.

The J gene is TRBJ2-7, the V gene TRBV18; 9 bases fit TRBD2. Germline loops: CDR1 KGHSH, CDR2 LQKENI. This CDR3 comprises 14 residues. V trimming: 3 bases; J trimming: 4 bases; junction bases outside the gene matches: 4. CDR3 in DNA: TGTGCCAGCTCACCGGGACTAGCAAAGTACGAGCAGTACTTC. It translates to CASSPGLAKYEQYF.

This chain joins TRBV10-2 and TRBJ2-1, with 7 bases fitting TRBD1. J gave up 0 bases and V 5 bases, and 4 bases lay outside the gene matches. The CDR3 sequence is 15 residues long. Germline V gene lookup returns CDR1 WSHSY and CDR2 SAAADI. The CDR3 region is CASSSTGSSYNEQFF. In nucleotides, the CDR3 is TGCGCCAGCAGTTCGACAGGGAGCTCCTACAATGAGCAGTTCTTC.

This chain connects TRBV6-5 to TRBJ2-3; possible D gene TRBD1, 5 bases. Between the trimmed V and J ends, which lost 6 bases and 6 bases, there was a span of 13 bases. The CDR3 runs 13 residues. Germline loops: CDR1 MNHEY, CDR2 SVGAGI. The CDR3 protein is CASRETARDTQYF. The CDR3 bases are TGTGCCAGCAGGGAGACAGCCCGCGATACGCAGTATTTT.